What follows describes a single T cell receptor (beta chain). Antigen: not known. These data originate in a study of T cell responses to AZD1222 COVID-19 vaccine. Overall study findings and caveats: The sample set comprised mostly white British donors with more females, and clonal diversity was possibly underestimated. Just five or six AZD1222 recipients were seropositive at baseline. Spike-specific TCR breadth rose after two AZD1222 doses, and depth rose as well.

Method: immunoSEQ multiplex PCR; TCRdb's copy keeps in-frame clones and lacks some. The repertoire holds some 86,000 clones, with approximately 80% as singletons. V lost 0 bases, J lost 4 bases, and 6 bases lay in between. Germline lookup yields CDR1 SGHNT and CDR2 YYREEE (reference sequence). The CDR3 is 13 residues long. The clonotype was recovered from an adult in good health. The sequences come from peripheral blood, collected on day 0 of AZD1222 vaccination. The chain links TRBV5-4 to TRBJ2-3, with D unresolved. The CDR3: CASSLVSADTQYF. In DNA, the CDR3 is TGTGCCAGCAGCTTGGTCTCGGCAGATACGCAGTATTTT.